This passage covers 5 T cell receptor beta chains from one sample sequenced in a study of neurological immune-mediated disorders. TCRdb processed the 5' RACE reads anew with MiXCR; each CDR3 protein has one entry. The sample contains roughly 50,000 distinct CDR3 sequences, approximately 4.5% of which appear only once. The specimen sequenced was PBMCs. Source of these receptors: a woman in her sixties or seventies with multiple sclerosis.

This clonotype has at least ten counts. The genes are TRBV20-1 and TRBJ2-1, with 9 bases identical to TRBD2. The CDR3 is 12 residues long. The trim removed 3 bases at V and 9 bases at J, leaving 3 bases unmatched. Germline values: CDR1 DFQATT, CDR2 SNEGSKA (reference sequence). DNA of the CDR3: TGCAGTGCTAGGGGGACTAGCTGTGAGCAGTTCTTC. Translated: CSARGTSCEQFF.

This clonotype came up a few times. The chain recombines TRBV20-1 with TRBJ1-2; D perhaps matches TRBD1 (5 bases). V was trimmed by 3 bases and J by 0 bases, leaving 14 bases between them. This CDR3 region has 15 residues. Germline loops: CDR1 DFQATT, CDR2 SNEGSKA (reference sequence). The CDR3 bases are TGCAGTGCTAGGGGACGAGGGCAAGCTAACTATGGCTACACCTTC. Translated, it gives CSARGRGQANYGYTF.

Comment on this clonotype: This may be a read error, as it is one base from a much larger clone. The V call is TRBV3-1, the J call TRBJ2-1; 11 bases are a match to TRBD2. J lost 3 bases, V lost 4 bases, and 8 bases had no gene match. CDR1 is LGHDT, CDR2 YNNKEL, per germline (reference sequence). This CDR3 contains 17 residues. The CDR3 DNA reads as TGTGCCAGCAGCCCCACTAGCGGGAGATCAAGCTACAATGAGCAGTTCTTC. Residues: CASSPTSGRSSYNEQFF.

At least ten counts were recorded for this clonotype. This chain links TRBV20-1 with TRBJ1-2, with a weak D call TRBD1 (5 bases). The CDR3 is 17 amino acids. The germline CDR1 and CDR2 sequences are DFQATT and SNEGSKA (reference sequence). V gave up 1 base and J gave up 2 bases, with 20 bases separating them. In DNA, the CDR3 is TGCAGTGCTAGAGTCCCACCTCACAGGAACCTGAACTATGGCTACACCTTC. This encodes CSARVPPHRNLNYGYTF.

By frequency in the sample, this clonotype is medium-sized. V is TRBV7-9 and J is TRBJ2-2; D is possibly TRBD1 or TRBD2 (5 bases each). CDR1 and CDR2 (germline): SEHNR, FQNEAQ (reference sequence). Trimming pared 5 bases from V and 4 bases from J, leaving 17 bases between. This CDR3 contains 16 residues. This chain's CDR3 is CASSPRGQQRTGELFF. DNA for the CDR3: TGTGCCAGCAGCCCGAGGGGCCAACAACGCACCGGGGAGCTGTTTTTT.